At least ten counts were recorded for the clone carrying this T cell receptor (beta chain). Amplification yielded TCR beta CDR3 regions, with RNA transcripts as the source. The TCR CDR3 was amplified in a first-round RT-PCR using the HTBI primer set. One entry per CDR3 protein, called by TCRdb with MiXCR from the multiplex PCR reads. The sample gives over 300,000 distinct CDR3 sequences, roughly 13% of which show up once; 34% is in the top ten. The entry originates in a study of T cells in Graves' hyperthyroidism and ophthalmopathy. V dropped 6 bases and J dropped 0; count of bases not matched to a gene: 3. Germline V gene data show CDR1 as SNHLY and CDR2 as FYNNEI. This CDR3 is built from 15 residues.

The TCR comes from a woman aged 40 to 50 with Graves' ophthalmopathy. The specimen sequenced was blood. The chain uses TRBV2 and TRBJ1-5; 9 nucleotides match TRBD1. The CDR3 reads CASRGQGDSNQPQHF. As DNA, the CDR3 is TGTGCCAGCAGGGGACAGGGTGATAGCAATCAGCCCCAGCATTTT.